This T cell receptor (beta chain) was documented in a study of OX40 agonist ivuxolimab in advanced cancers. In the study overall: Antecedent anti-PD-1, anti-PD-L1 or anti-CTLA-4 therapy was permissible, with roughly 36% having received some.

Overall study results and limits: Expanded clones were, on average, more numerous among CD8+ T cells than CD4+.

As regards this clone: Its antigen is undetermined.

Produced via immunoSEQ multiplex PCR; TCRdb's table is partial and in-frame only. The data contain tens of thousands of clones, more than 80% of them singletons. J was trimmed by 2 bases and V by 7 bases; bases with no gene match: 6. The CDR3 is 14 amino acids. The germline CDR1 and CDR2 sequences are SGHRS and YFSETQ. The material was CD4+ or CD8+ T cells sorted from blood, obtained in a trial of the OX40 agonist ivuxolimab. This rearrangement joins TRBV5-1 to TRBJ2-1; 7 bases agree with TRBD2. This sequence originates from an adult with an advanced solid tumor such as melanoma, head and neck, liver or kidney cancer. CDR3 nucleotide sequence: TGCGCCAGCGGTATGAGCGGGACCTACAATGAGCAGTTCTTC. It codes for CASGMSGTYNEQFF.